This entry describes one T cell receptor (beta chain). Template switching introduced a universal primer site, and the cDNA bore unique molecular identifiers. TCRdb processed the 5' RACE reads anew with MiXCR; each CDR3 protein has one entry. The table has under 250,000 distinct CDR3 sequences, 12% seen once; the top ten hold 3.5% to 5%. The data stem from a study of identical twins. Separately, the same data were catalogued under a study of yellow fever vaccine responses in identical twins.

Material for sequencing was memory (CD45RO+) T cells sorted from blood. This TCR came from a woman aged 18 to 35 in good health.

CDR3 in amino acids: CASSLDRVNEQYF. The CDR3 DNA reads TGCGCCAGCAGCCTAGACAGGGTCAACGAGCAGTACTTC. V and J are TRBV5-1 and TRBJ2-7; TRBD1 matches 7 bases. The CDR3 is 13 residues long. Per germline, CDR1 SGHRS and CDR2 YFSETQ. Trimming at V came to 4 bases and at J to 5 bases, leaving 6 bases not matched to a gene.